Below, one TCR beta chain is given with its context. Its matching antigen is unknown. The CDR3 runs 14 residues. The ends were cut back, 6 bases at V and 2 bases at J, with 13 bases in the middle. Germline CDR1 MNHEY, CDR2 SMNVEV (reference sequence). Through template switching, a universal primer site was introduced, and the cDNA contained unique molecular identifiers. TCRdb reanalysed the 5' RACE reads using MiXCR and keeps one entry per CDR3 protein. Of hundreds of thousands of distinct CDR3 sequences in the sample, approximately 20% are singletons; the top ten hold approximately 0.48%. This entry is derived from a study of identical twins. Study-level points and caveats: A lower insertion count was a feature of abundant cord blood beta clonotypes, with no such feature in memory repertoires.

There were only healthy Caucasians among the donors. The data were also submitted as part of a second study, on yellow fever vaccine responses in identical twins.

Material: CD4+ T cells sorted from blood. This receptor was taken from a woman younger than 30 in good health. This chain links TRBV27 with TRBJ1-2; D may be TRBD1 (6 bases). CDR3 protein: CASRSGQTNYGYTF. CDR3 in DNA: TGTGCCAGCAGGTCCGGACAGACCAACTATGGCTACACCTTC.